Reported below is one TCR beta chain. This specimen comes from a study of blood T cell repertoires in COVID-19. Donors were grouped by their self-reported clinical history. TCRdb's table, derived via immunoSEQ multiplex PCR, lists solely in-frame clones and lacks some. The profile shows about 300,000 clones, roughly 86% of them singletons. The CDR3 length is 14 residues. V lost 4 bases and J lost 8; bases outside the gene matches: 8. Germline values: CDR1 SGDLS, CDR2 YYNGEE. V gene TRBV9 combines with J gene TRBJ1-4, with 7 bases fitting TRBD1. Sequencing used PBMCs or T cells enriched from blood (not recorded which). This sequence originates from a woman aged 18-29 years who had recovered from COVID-19. As DNA, the CDR3 is TGTGCCAGCAGCCCTAAGGGGGCGCACGAAAAACTGTTTTTT. Amino acid sequence: CASSPKGAHEKLFF.